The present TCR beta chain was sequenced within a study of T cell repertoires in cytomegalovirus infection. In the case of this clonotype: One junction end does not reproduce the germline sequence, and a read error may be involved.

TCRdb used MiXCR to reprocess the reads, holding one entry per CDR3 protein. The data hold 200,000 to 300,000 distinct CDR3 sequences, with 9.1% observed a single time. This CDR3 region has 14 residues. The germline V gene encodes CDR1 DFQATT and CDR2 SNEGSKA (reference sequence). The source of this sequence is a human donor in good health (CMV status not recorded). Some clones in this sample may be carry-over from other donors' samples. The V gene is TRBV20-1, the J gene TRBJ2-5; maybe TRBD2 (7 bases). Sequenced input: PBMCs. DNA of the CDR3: TGCAGTGCTAGAGATCCGGGGGGACAAGAGAACCAGTACTTC. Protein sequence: CSARDPGGQENQYF.